The 5 T cell receptor beta chains below come from one sample, sequenced in a study of blood T cell repertoires in COVID-19. The method was immunoSEQ multiplex PCR; TCRdb's version includes in-frame clones alone and lacks a portion of them. The table has 50,000 to 55,000 clones, 75% to 90% seen once. Specimen: peripheral blood. These receptors were collected from a man in his sixties with acute or convalescent COVID-19.

V is TRBV5-1 and J is TRBJ2-3, with TRBD1 identical over 8 bases. The CDR3 has 14 amino acids. Germline lookup yields CDR1 SGHRS and CDR2 YFSETQ. The ends lost 1 base at V and 4 bases at J; junction bases unmatched: 2. CDR3 bases: TGCGCCAGCAGCTTGAACAGGGGGGCAGATACGCAGTATTTT. Protein: CASSLNRGADTQYF.

The rearrangement joins TRBV5-4 to TRBJ1-4, with D possibly being TRBD1 (5 bases). Per the germline V gene, CDR1 is SGHNT and CDR2 is YYREEE (reference sequence). V lost 1 base to trimming and J lost 4 bases, with 14 bases between them. The CDR3 is 16 residues long. The CDR3 nucleotides are TGTGCCAGCAGCTTGTTCAAGGGGTTCGGTAATGAAAAACTGTTTTTT. Amino acid sequence: CASSLFKGFGNEKLFF.

V gene TRBV3-1 (or the pseudogene TRBV3-2) combines with J gene TRBJ2-1; 7 positions agree with TRBD2. The CDR3 consists of 14 residues. Germline CDR1 reads LGHDT; CDR2 reads YNNKEL (reference sequence). Trimming cost V 1 base and J 5 bases; bases outside gene matches: 2. CDR3 sequence (DNA): TGTGCCAGCAGCCAAGCCGCGGGAGACAATGAGCAGTTCTTC. This encodes CASSQAAGDNEQFF.

A few counts support this clone. This chain connects TRBV5-6 to TRBJ1-1; no firm D call. This CDR3 is 15 amino acids long. Trimming pared 1 base from V and 3 bases from J, leaving 13 bases between. The germline V gene has CDR1 SGHDT and CDR2 YYEEEE. CDR3 sequence: CASSLSGSGDTEAFF. CDR3 sequence (DNA): TGTGCCAGCAGCTTGTCTGGGAGTGGGGACACTGAAGCTTTCTTT.

The gene calls are TRBV5-1 and TRBJ1-1, with D perhaps TRBD1 (6 bases). V was clipped by 1 base and J by 3 bases, with 13 bases between them. Germline CDR1 SGHRS, CDR2 YFSETQ. The CDR3 is 15 residues long. The CDR3 loop reads CASSLKGGTDTEAFF. The CDR3 DNA is TGCGCCAGCAGCTTGAAAGGGGGAACGGACACTGAAGCTTTCTTT. Drawing the rest from reference TRBV5-1 and TRBJ1-1, the complete variable domain is KAGVTQTPRYLIKTRGQQVTLSCSPISGHRSVSWYQQTPGQGLQFLFEYFSETQRNKGNFPGRFSGRQFSNSRSEMNVSTLELGDSALYLCASSLKGGTDTEAFFGQGTRLTVV.